Sequencing of this T cell receptor beta chain was carried out in a study of CD8+CD57+ T cells in acquired aplastic anemia. Study overall: Each DNA sample taken from sorted CD4+ and CD8+ cells came to approximately 3.3 ug on average. Healthy donors yielded some 9.9 million CD4+ cell reads on average.

Points from the study as a whole: Between patients and controls, CD8+ Simpson's diversity did not vary significantly.

Genomic DNA templated the TCR beta VDJ and CDR3 profiling. Each CDR3 protein is one row after TCRdb ran MiXCR on the reads. The sample has 200,000 to 250,000 distinct CDR3 sequences; about a third are singletons. In this sample, this clonotype turned up once. Antigen specificity is unknown. V shed 4 bases and J shed 4 bases, with 17 bases lying between them. The V gene's germline CDR1 is WNHNN and CDR2 SYGVQD (reference sequence). The CDR3 spans 17 residues. The receptor comes from a human donor in good health, serving as a control. This chain connects TRBV10-1 to TRBJ2-6; D gene uncertain. Sequencing used sorted CD4+, CD8+, or CD8+CD57+ T cells (not recorded which) from PBMCs. CDR3 bases: TGCGCCAGCAGTGCTGGGAACGCGAACACCGGGGCCAACGTCCTGACTTTC. It is translated as CASSAGNANTGANVLTF.